One sample yielded the 2 T cell receptor beta chains listed below, sequenced in a study of shared clonotypes between healthy human individuals. Only in-frame clones appear in the TCRdb table, and some are missing; sequencing was by immunoSEQ multiplex PCR. Of roughly 2.4 million clones in the sample, around 95% are singletons; the top ten hold around 0.13%. The material sequenced was naive CD4+ T cells sorted from blood. Regarding subset: CD45RA+ positively selected. The receptor set was obtained from a young man in good health.

The V gene is TRBV18, the J gene TRBJ2-1; 7 bases match TRBD2. CDR3 length: 17 residues. The V gene's germline CDR1 is KGHSH and CDR2 LQKENI. V gave up 3 bases and J gave up 6 bases; unmatched junction bases: 14. The CDR3 loop is CASSPPPRLAIGNEQFF. The CDR3 coding sequence is TGTGCCAGCTCACCTCCCCCGAGACTAGCTATCGGCAATGAGCAGTTCTTC.

V and J are TRBV13 and TRBJ1-4; 7 bases are shared with TRBD1. With V trimmed by 3 bases and J by 10 bases, 11 bases remained unmatched. The length of the CDR3 is 15 residues. CDR1 and CDR2 (germline): PRHDT, FYEKMQ (reference sequence). The CDR3: CASSFAGQIMRKLFF. The CDR3 nucleotides read TGTGCCAGCAGCTTTGCGGGACAGATAATGAGAAAACTGTTTTTT.